These 2 T cell receptor beta chains were sequenced from one sample in a study of blood T cell repertoires in COVID-19. TCRdb keeps only in-frame clones here, not all; method: immunoSEQ multiplex PCR. Of about 150,000 clones listed, 80% to 90% are singletons. Sequenced: peripheral blood. Receptors were obtained from a woman in her sixties or seventies with COVID-19, enrolled during active disease.

CDR3: CASSRLGGGGGNQPQHF. The CDR3 nucleotides are TGTGCCAGCAGTAGACTGGGAGGGGGTGGTGGCAATCAGCCCCAGCATTTT. This rearrangement joins TRBV2 to TRBJ1-5; TRBD1 is a possible D gene (6 bases). Germline V lookup: CDR1 SNHLY, CDR2 FYNNEI. The CDR3 loop spans 17 amino acids. V lost 5 bases to trimming and J lost 2 bases, with 19 bases between them.

The gene calls are TRBV4-1 and TRBJ1-6; D gene unclear. The V and J ends lost 7 bases and 10 bases respectively, with 17 bases between them. Germline CDR1 MGHRA, CDR2 YSYEKL. CDR3 size: 14 residues. The CDR3, as DNA: TGCGCCAGCACCTCTTCTAGTGGTCGCTCACCCCTCCACTTT. It codes for CASTSSSGRSPLHF.